A single TCR beta chain is shown here with its context. In this sample, this clonotype turned up a few times. No cognate antigen has been identified for it. No much larger clonotype is one base removed from it; base qualities were not supplied. Hyperthyroidism patients were newly diagnosed, with disease duration under 2 months, and aged 18 to 65 years. Patients were excluded if they had other autoimmune diseases, uncontrolled infections, pregnancy or lactation. Diagnosis relied on clinical symptoms, serum thyroxine, TRAb, thyroid ultrasound and orbital computed tomography. Total RNA was extracted with Trizol reagent and quality-checked on an Agilent 2100 Bioanalyzer. For repertoire sequencing, TCR beta CDR3 regions were amplified from RNA transcripts. HTBI primers and the Qiagen OneStep RT-PCR kit were used in a first-round RT-PCR, which was followed by a second-round multiplex PCR, size selection and purification. The libraries underwent paired-end sequencing with 100 bp reads on an Illumina HiSeq2000. Per the original workflow: SOAPnuke was used to process the reads, removing any read that contained adapters or uncalled bases, had a mean Phred below 15, or lacked an exact match to the constant primer or identifier. High-quality paired reads were merged with COPE v1.2.5. Each unique nucleotide sequence was defined as a clonotype, and clonotypes were aligned to IMGT TRB V, D and J references with MiTCR v1.1. Only V-J combinations with frequency above 0.0001 were analysed, covering 99% to 99.2% of repertoires. For each V-J combination, a TCR clonal expansion and chaos score was defined as the ratio of F50 clonal expansion to chaos observed in the TCRdist matrix. Welch's t-statistics and random forest were used to reduce the features to 10 to 15 V-J combinations, which were then used as input to a naive Bayes classifier. The Morisita-Horn index was used to measure how similar the thyroid and blood repertoires were. In-frame beta chains were kept once TCRdb had trimmed the public reads at Q25 with fastp and called clones with MiXCR. When rows share a CDR3 protein, they turn into one entry using the most common DNA and genes. These V and J calls originate from TCRdb's pipeline instead of the authors' own analysis. This sample gives over a million distinct CDR3 sequences in total; about two fifths of them show up just once. The ten largest clonotypes hold 11% of the sample.

The sample is drawn from a study of Graves' ophthalmopathy and Graves' hyperthyroidism (dated by TCRdb to the late 2010s). With respect to the entire study: Hyperthyroidism was defined as stable when no progression to ophthalmopathy occurred within 18 months of follow-up. In a handful of hyperthyroidism patients, the T-cell repertoires found in thyroid tissue were compared with those found in blood. The study used TCR beta repertoire signatures to distinguish Graves' ophthalmopathy from Graves' hyperthyroidism and to predict progression to ophthalmopathy. In total, some 140 blood samples were TCR-sequenced: 40 to 45 ophthalmopathy, under 85 hyperthyroidism and some 17 hyperthyroidism-to-ophthalmopathy patients. Following sampling, methimazole starting at 30 mg daily was administered to hyperthyroidism patients, and high-dose intravenous methylprednisolone was administered to ophthalmopathy patients. To explore V-J signatures that distinguish ophthalmopathy from hyperthyroidism, a discovery set of 90 to 100 patients was enrolled, made up of roughly 41 with ophthalmopathy and 57 with stable hyperthyroidism. The independent validation cohort included 20 or so hyperthyroidism patients plus 17 patients who later progressed from hyperthyroidism to ophthalmopathy.

Points the paper makes about the study in general: Sample size was not statistically predetermined, and group allocation was not concealed from the investigators. In validation, the model predicted ophthalmopathy progression with more than 70% sensitivity and approximately 72% specificity; more than ten predicted patients were CT-confirmed with GO in a median of 6.5 months. Most expanded thyroid clonotypes with frequency above 0.001 were also detected in blood, suggesting blood repertoires may reflect the thyroid immune response. The 13-signature model separated ophthalmopathy from stable hyperthyroidism with approximately 85% sensitivity and about 84% specificity in cross-validation, and 80%/75% in the test set.

V loses 4 bases, J loses 3 bases, and the germline ends lie 16 bases apart. The CDR3 holds 15 amino acids from the cysteine to the phenylalanine. Here the CDR3 DNA is all that survives: 45 bases in frame from base 1. CDR1 and CDR2, per the germline V gene (reference sequence), are MNHNY and SVGAGI. The sequenced material came from peripheral blood or thyroid tissue (not recorded which). The sequence joins TRBV6-6 to TRBJ2-7; the D region possibly corresponds to TRBD2 (5 bases align). The receptor was derived from an adult man with Graves' hyperthyroidism. The CDR3 reads as follows: CASSSDSALLYEQYF. The DNA reads TGTGCCAGCAGTTCGGATAGCGCCTTACTCTACGAGCAGTACTTC.